Sequencing of this T cell receptor (beta chain) was carried out in a study of monozygotic twins with inflammatory bowel disease. The study's findings and limits: Repertoires of patients may have been made more variable by differing immunosuppressive treatments. With others, IBD patients shared fewer clonotypes than healthy twins did, especially with disease activity. Possibly reflecting limited power, no difference in repertoire similarity was found between concordant and discordant twins.

CDR3 length: 15 amino acids. In regard to this clonotype: Antigen: not known.

During cDNA synthesis, UMIs that each contained a 6-nucleotide sample barcode were added by means of template switching. Each CDR3 protein gets one entry in TCRdb, which reprocessed the 5' RACE reads and gives no DNA. This repertoire includes hundreds of thousands of distinct CDR3 sequences. The clonotype originates from a human donor with ulcerative colitis or Crohn's disease, or a healthy co-twin of an affected twin (not recorded which). This chain links TRBV12-3 or TRBV12-4 with TRBJ2-5; TCRdb's assignment of TRBD1 cannot be checked, as there is no DNA. Sequences were obtained from blood. CDR3: CASKGGAGKGETQYF.